One sample yielded the 29 T cell receptor beta chains listed below, sequenced in a study of identical twins. One entry per CDR3 protein results from TCRdb running MiXCR on the 5' RACE reads. The sample carries fewer than 250,000 distinct CDR3 sequences, 6.5% to 9% recorded once. This sample also appeared in a second study, on yellow fever vaccine responses in identical twins.

The sequencing sample was made of CD8+ T cells sorted from blood. Receptor source: a woman younger than 30 in good health.

The J gene is TRBJ2-5, the V gene TRBV29-1; 7 nucleotides agree with TRBD2. CDR3 length: 14 amino acids. The germline V gene encodes CDR1 SQVTM and CDR2 ANQGSEA. V was pared by 4 bases and J by 4 bases, with 9 bases of the junction left unmatched. CDR3 in amino acids: CSVVPAGEGETQYF. The CDR3, as DNA: TGCAGCGTTGTTCCCGCGGGAGAGGGAGAGACCCAGTACTTC. Full variable domain (rest looked up from reference TRBV29-1 and TRBJ2-5): SAVISQKPSRDICQRGTSLTIQCQVDSQVTMMFWYRQQPGQSLTLIATANQGSEATYESGFVIDKFPISRPNLTFSTLTVSNMSPEDSSIYLCSVVPAGEGETQYFGPGTRLLVL.

This clonotype was seen more than once but under ten times. The rearrangement links TRBV12-5 to TRBJ2-7; 8 bases match TRBD2. CDR3 length: 18 amino acids. The V segment lost 1 base and the J segment 2 bases; nucleotides outside the gene matches: 13. CDR1 and CDR2 from the germline V gene are LGHNT and FRNRAP. The CDR3 here is CASGLEPTGTSPAYEQYF. The CDR3 DNA sequence: TGTGCTAGTGGTTTGGAGCCAACCGGGACTAGTCCCGCCTACGAGCAGTACTTC.

The sample holds many counts of this clonotype. The chain links TRBV5-1 to TRBJ2-1; 8 bases align to TRBD1. Trimming cost V 0 bases and J 3 bases; bases outside gene matches: 2. From germline, CDR1 is SGHRS and CDR2 YFSETQ. CDR3 length equals 15 residues. In nucleotides, the CDR3 is TGCGCCAGCAGCTTGGTACAGGGGGTCTACAATGAGCAGTTCTTC. Translation: CASSLVQGVYNEQFF. The full variable domain, completed using reference TRBV5-1 and TRBJ2-1, is KAGVTQTPRYLIKTRGQQVTLSCSPISGHRSVSWYQQTPGQGLQFLFEYFSETQRNKGNFPGRFSGRQFSNSRSEMNVSTLELGDSALYLCASSLVQGVYNEQFFGPGTRLTVL.

The V gene is TRBV4-1, the J gene TRBJ1-1; 9 bases line up with TRBD1. V lost 3 bases, J lost 4 bases, and 3 bases stayed unmatched. The CDR3 runs to 14 residues. The germline CDR1 and CDR2 sequences are MGHRA and YSYEKL. As DNA, the CDR3 is TGCGCCAGCAGCCATAAGACAGGGGGCACTGAAGCTTTCTTT. It is translated as CASSHKTGGTEAFF.

Ten or more counts support this clonotype. The V call is TRBV15, the J call TRBJ1-4; D gene unclear. Looked up from germline, CDR1 is LNHNV and CDR2 is YYDKDF (reference sequence). Trimming removed 4 bases at V and 6 bases at J, with 9 bases between. This CDR3 is built from 13 residues. The CDR3 loop is CATSTVKDEKLFF. In nucleotides, the CDR3 is TGTGCCACCAGCACCGTTAAAGATGAAAAACTGTTTTTT.

This clonotype was observed at least ten times. The chain links TRBV5-6 to TRBJ2-1; TRBD2 is a possible D gene (5 bases). The V end was cut by 0 bases, the J end by 0 bases, with 10 bases between. Germline V gene data show CDR1 as SGHDT and CDR2 as YYEEEE. The CDR3 runs 16 residues. Written as DNA, the CDR3 is TGTGCCAGCAGCTTGGCGACGGGAAGCTCCTACAATGAGCAGTTCTTC. It codes for CASSLATGSSYNEQFF.

The chain combines TRBV27 with TRBJ2-3; 15 bases are a match to TRBD2. The CDR3 sequence is 15 residues long. CDR1 is MNHEY, CDR2 SMNVEV, per germline (reference sequence). Unmatched junction bases numbered 1, after V lost 3 bases and J lost 6 bases. The CDR3 loop reads CASSFGTSGRDTQYF. The CDR3 DNA reads TGTGCCAGCAGTTTTGGGACTAGCGGGAGGGATACGCAGTATTTT.

This clonotype was recorded at least ten times. V and J are TRBV10-3 and TRBJ2-5; D not resolved. Germline V gene data show CDR1 as ENHRY and CDR2 as SYGVKD. The CDR3 covers 13 residues. V was clipped by 6 bases and J by 1 base, with 9 bases between them. The CDR3 loop is CAISRHAQETQYF. The CDR3 DNA reads as TGTGCCATCAGCAGGCATGCCCAAGAGACCCAGTACTTC.

The chain links TRBV2 to TRBJ2-3; 9 bases are shared with TRBD2. The CDR3 sequence is 14 residues long. The V gene end was trimmed by 6 bases and the J gene end by 5 bases; junction bases not matched to a gene: 6. Per the germline V gene, CDR1 is SNHLY and CDR2 is FYNNEI. The CDR3 sequence: CASSAQTSGDTQYF. In nucleotides, the CDR3 is TGTGCCAGCAGCGCACAGACTAGCGGAGATACGCAGTATTTT.

This sequence joins TRBV4-1 and TRBJ2-1; TRBD1 matches 12 bases. This CDR3 region has 17 residues. V lost 1 base to trimming and J lost 7 bases; unmatched junction nucleotides: 8. CDR1 and CDR2 from the germline V gene are MGHRA and YSYEKL. CDR3 loop: CASSQGWGQGADNEQFF. Here the CDR3 DNA reads TGCGCCAGCAGCCAAGGGTGGGGACAGGGGGCCGATAATGAGCAGTTCTTC.

This clonotype was seen ten or more times. V and J are TRBV12-3 or TRBV12-4 and TRBJ2-2, with D perhaps matching TRBD1 or TRBD2 (5 bases each). CDR3 length: 15 residues. Trimming took 6 bases from V and 6 from J, leaving 17 bases between them. The CDR3, as DNA: TGTGCCAGCAGCAGCGACAGCCGAGGGCCCGGGGAGCTGTTTTTT. It encodes CASSSDSRGPGELFF.

The chain is built from TRBV7-9 and TRBJ2-2, with 10 bases identical to TRBD1. Germline V lookup: CDR1 SEHNR, CDR2 FQNEAQ (reference sequence). V shed 4 bases, J shed 8 bases, and the junction held 10 bases outside the gene matches. The CDR3 extends over 16 amino acids. The CDR3 region is CASSSEGQGFGGELFF. CDR3 nucleotides: TGTGCCAGCAGCTCCGAGGGACAGGGGTTTGGAGGGGAGCTGTTTTTT.

This clonotype was counted between two and nine times. The V gene is TRBV6-1, the J gene TRBJ2-6; unclear D gene. Per the germline V gene, CDR1 is MNHNS and CDR2 is SASEGT. V was cut by 6 bases and J by 0 bases, with 12 bases left in between. The CDR3 has 16 amino acids. The CDR3 spells CASSPDGYSGANVLTF. The CDR3 DNA follows: TGTGCCAGCAGCCCCGACGGTTACTCTGGGGCCAACGTCCTGACTTTC.

The sample holds a few counts of this clonotype. In DNA, the CDR3 is TGTGCCAGCAGTTTTATAAATGAGCAGTTCTTC. The encoded protein is CASSFINEQFF. V and J are TRBV28 and TRBJ2-1; D is undetermined. This CDR3 contains 11 residues. Germline V gives CDR1 MDHEN, CDR2 SYDVKM. The germline V and J ends were trimmed by 3 bases and 7 bases, with 4 bases remaining between them. Complete variable domain (other parts from reference TRBV28 and TRBJ2-1): DVKVTQSSRYLVKRTGEKVFLECVQDMDHENMFWYRQDPGLGLRLIYFSYDVKMKEKGDIPEGYSVSREKKERFSLILESASTNQTSMYLCASSFINEQFFGPGTRLTVL.

The chain couples TRBV20-1 to TRBJ1-1, with D perhaps matching TRBD1 (6 bases). Germline V gene data show CDR1 as DFQATT and CDR2 as SNEGSKA (reference sequence). V lost 4 bases, J lost 10 bases, and 22 bases lay in between. This CDR3 comprises 14 residues. This chain's CDR3 is CSATNTWGASGAFF. The CDR3 nucleotides are TGCAGTGCTACTAATACTTGGGGGGCTAGTGGAGCTTTCTTT.

This clonotype was observed a few times. This chain joins TRBV7-8 and TRBJ1-1, with D perhaps matching TRBD1 (5 bases). The CDR3 is 19 amino acids. Germline-derived CDR1 and CDR2 are SGHVS and FQNEAQ. Trimming removed 5 bases at V and 1 base at J, with 26 bases between. This CDR3 reads CASSLNRWIPGTSNTEAFF. DNA for the CDR3: TGTGCCAGCAGCCTTAATAGGTGGATCCCAGGGACTTCGAACACTGAAGCTTTCTTT.

This clonotype was found many times. The J gene is TRBJ2-2, the V gene TRBV5-1; possible D gene TRBD2, 6 bases. CDR1 and CDR2 (germline): SGHRS, YFSETQ. This CDR3 is built from 16 residues. Trimming took 3 bases from V and 2 from J, leaving 14 bases between them. As DNA, the CDR3 is TGCGCCAGCAGCTCCAAGGGACTTCAAAACACCGGGGAGCTGTTTTTT. Amino acids: CASSSKGLQNTGELFF.

There are many counts of this clonotype. This rearrangement joins TRBV12-3 or TRBV12-4 to TRBJ1-1, with 8 bases identical to TRBD1. Losses at the gene ends were 6 bases for V and 4 bases for J; bases not matched to a gene: 7. The CDR3 consists of 14 residues. CDR3 in amino acids: CASSPGGWGTEAFF. CDR3 nucleotide sequence: TGTGCCAGCAGCCCAGGGGGCTGGGGCACTGAAGCTTTCTTT.

This clonotype was seen repeatedly, ten times or more. The gene calls are TRBV27 and TRBJ2-1; no reliable D call. Trimming took off 5 bases at V and 0 bases at J, with 14 bases between the two ends. This CDR3 region has 16 residues. In germline, CDR1 is MNHEY, CDR2 SMNVEV (reference sequence). CDR3 DNA: TGTGCCAGCAGTCCCCACAGCGCCAGCTCCTACAATGAGCAGTTCTTC. Amino acid sequence: CASSPHSASSYNEQFF.

The sample holds many counts of this clonotype. The chain joins TRBV5-8 to TRBJ1-1; no reliable D call. Trimming stripped 4 bases from V and 5 bases from J, with 15 bases between. From germline, CDR1 is SGHTS and CDR2 YDEGEE. The CDR3 totals 14 residues. The CDR3 spells CASSPNDFPTEAFF. For the CDR3, the DNA is TGTGCCAGCAGCCCTAACGACTTTCCTACTGAAGCTTTCTTT.

This clonotype was detected many times. The chain has TRBV28 and TRBJ2-2; 14 nucleotides align to TRBD2. Germline V gives CDR1 MDHEN, CDR2 SYDVKM. The CDR3 covers 18 residues. J was trimmed by 12 bases and V by 6 bases; bases with no gene match: 18. The CDR3 region is CASRQGLAGANEFPKLFF. CDR3 DNA sequence: TGTGCCAGCAGGCAGGGACTAGCGGGGGCCAACGAATTCCCGAAGCTGTTTTTT.

This chain joins TRBV4-2 and TRBJ2-1, with unresolved D. Germline CDR1 reads LGHNA; CDR2 reads YNFKEQ. This CDR3 is 17 amino acids long. With 0 bases removed from V and 5 bases from J, the gap between germline ends came to 17 bases. CDR3 sequence (DNA): TGTGCCAGCAGCCAAGAGATCCTGGTCAGAGGAGACAATGAGCAGTTCTTC. Translation gives CASSQEILVRGDNEQFF.

This clonotype was observed a few times. The chain employs TRBV6-1 and TRBJ2-2, with 7 nucleotides matching TRBD2. This CDR3 has 17 amino acids. Unmatched junction bases numbered 14, after V lost 8 bases and J lost 2 bases. From germline, CDR1 is MNHNS and CDR2 SASEGT. CDR3 loop: CASSETAGGGNTGELFF. The CDR3 DNA follows: TGTGCCAGCTCTGAAACGGCCGGCGGGGGTAACACCGGGGAGCTGTTTTTT.

This clonotype was found a few times. The rearrangement joins TRBV7-9 to TRBJ2-3; TRBD2 might be the D (6 bases). CDR1 and CDR2 (germline): SEHNR, FQNEAQ (reference sequence). The CDR3 is 16 amino acids. With 4 bases removed from V and 0 bases from J, the gap between germline ends came to 14 bases. The CDR3 here is CASSSVASASTDTQYF. CDR3 bases: TGTGCCAGCAGCTCGGTGGCTAGCGCTAGCACAGATACGCAGTATTTT.

This clonotype has ten or more counts. The chain employs TRBV2 and TRBJ2-5; TRBD1 agrees at 7 bases. Germline loops: CDR1 SNHLY, CDR2 FYNNEI. V shed 6 bases, J shed 1 base, and the junction held 8 bases outside the gene matches. This CDR3 spans 15 amino acids. In DNA, the CDR3 is TGTGCCAGCAGACCCCGGGACAGCGTCCAAGAGACCCAGTACTTC. Translated, it gives CASRPRDSVQETQYF.

This clonotype was seen at least ten times. CDR3 nucleotides: TGTGCCAGCGGGATTGGGGGGGCCAGCAATCAGCCCCAGCATTTT. As protein: CASGIGGASNQPQHF. The chain recombines TRBV5-6 with TRBJ1-5, with a possible D match to TRBD1 (6 bases). The ends were cut back, 7 bases at V and 1 base at J, with 15 bases in the middle. The CDR3 is made up of 15 amino acids. Germline V CDR1 and CDR2: SGHDT, YYEEEE.

This clonotype has only a few counts. For the CDR3, the DNA is TGTGCCAGCAAACAATCCATAGCGGGAAGGGATGAGCAGTTCTTC. Translating it yields CASKQSIAGRDEQFF. This chain connects TRBV13 to TRBJ2-1, with 8 bases lining up with TRBD2. The germline V gene has CDR1 PRHDT and CDR2 FYEKMQ (reference sequence). J lost 8 bases, V lost 7 bases, and 13 bases had no gene match. The CDR3 has 15 amino acids.

This clonotype showed up many times. The V gene is TRBV5-1, the J gene TRBJ2-7; no clear D gene. The CDR3 has 14 amino acids. Germline CDR1 reads SGHRS; CDR2 reads YFSETQ. Between the trimmed V and J ends, which lost 0 bases and 0 bases, there was a span of 7 bases. CDR3 bases: TGCGCCAGCAGCTTGGGTCCCTACTCCTACGAGCAGTACTTC. Translated: CASSLGPYSYEQYF.

This clonotype was seen more than once but under ten times. This rearrangement joins TRBV4-2 to TRBJ1-1; D gene uncertain. This CDR3 is built from 14 residues. Germline V gene lookup returns CDR1 LGHNA and CDR2 YNFKEQ. Trimming took 0 bases from V and 8 from J, leaving 13 bases between them. For the CDR3, the DNA is TGTGCCAGCAGCCAAGAGGGAGCTTTCCAAGAAGCTTTCTTT. Translation: CASSQEGAFQEAFF.